One and the same sample provided the 8 T cell receptor beta chains below, sequenced in a study of T cells in Graves' hyperthyroidism and ophthalmopathy. TCR beta CDR3 regions were amplified from RNA. The TCR CDR3 was amplified in a first-round RT-PCR using the HTBI primer set. TCRdb reanalysed the multiplex PCR reads using MiXCR and keeps one entry per CDR3 protein. The data show about 420,000 distinct CDR3 sequences, with approximately 13% seen just once and roughly 4.8% held by the top ten. The sequenced sample consisted of blood. Receptors were obtained from a woman aged 18-30 years with Graves' hyperthyroidism.

Many counts were recorded for this clonotype. V is TRBV19 and J is TRBJ2-7, with TRBD1 matching 9 bases. The germline gives CDR1 LNHDA, CDR2 SQIVND (reference sequence). The ends lost 5 bases at V and 1 base at J; junction bases unmatched: 3. This CDR3 has 14 residues. The CDR3 protein is CASSADRGSYEQYF. Here the CDR3 DNA reads TGTGCCAGTAGTGCCGACAGGGGGTCCTACGAGCAGTACTTC.

This clonotype was seen a handful of times. The CDR3 DNA sequence: TGTGCCAGCAGCCAAGGGGCGGTCGGGAGCGGTACGCAGTATTTT. Translating it yields CASSQGAVGSGTQYF. This sequence joins TRBV3-1 and TRBJ2-3, with D maybe TRBD2 (6 bases). V was trimmed by 1 base and J by 8 bases, leaving 16 bases between them. Germline V lookup: CDR1 LGHDT, CDR2 YNNKEL (reference sequence). There are 15 residues in the CDR3.

With respect to this clonotype: One end of the junction is discordant with germline, which a read error may explain. V gene TRBV10-3 combines with J gene TRBJ1-1, with D possibly being TRBD1 (6 bases). Germline CDR1 is ENHRY and CDR2 is SYGVKD. The CDR3 contains 15 residues. CDR3 sequence: CAISVPQGDKTEASF. The CDR3 DNA reads as TGTGCCATCAGTGTACCACAGGGAGATAAGACTGAAGCTTCCTTT.

This clonotype was counted many times. The chain joins TRBV6-1 to TRBJ2-1; 11 nucleotides agree with TRBD2. Germline-derived CDR1 and CDR2 are MNHNS and SASEGT. The CDR3 has 15 residues. Trimming took 3 bases from V and 9 from J; bases not matched to a gene: 7. As DNA, the CDR3 is TGTGCCAGCAGTGACGGGACTAGCGGTCACAGTGAGCAGTTCTTC. Translating gives CASSDGTSGHSEQFF.

The chain joins TRBV10-3 to TRBJ1-1; maybe TRBD1 (5 bases). CDR3 size: 16 residues. The V gene's germline CDR1 is ENHRY and CDR2 SYGVKD. V shed 0 bases and J shed 1 base, with 12 bases lying between them. The CDR3 coding sequence is TGTGCCATCAGTGAGTCTTCACTTAGGGGGAACACTGAAGCTTTCTTT. Its translation: CAISESSLRGNTEAFF.

This clonotype has at least ten counts. This chain uses TRBV6-2 or TRBV6-3 with TRBJ2-5, with TRBD2 identical over 12 bases. V lost 6 bases to trimming and J lost 3 bases; unmatched junction nucleotides: 11. The CDR3 covers 17 residues. Germline assignment: CDR1 MNHEY and CDR2 SVGEGT. The CDR3 region is CASSPPYLAGGEETQYF. As DNA, the CDR3 is TGTGCCAGCAGCCCCCCGTATCTAGCGGGAGGGGAAGAGACCCAGTACTTC.

This clonotype occurred a few times. This CDR3 reads CASSLVGGSSGANVLTF. The CDR3 DNA reads as TGTGCCAGCAGTTTGGTCGGCGGTAGCTCTGGGGCCAACGTCCTGACTTTC. The rearrangement joins TRBV27 to TRBJ2-6; D not resolved. V was cut by 3 bases and J by 0 bases, with 12 bases left in between. This CDR3 is 17 amino acids long. Germline CDR1 and CDR2: MNHEY and SMNVEV (reference sequence).

This chain uses TRBV19 with TRBJ1-1; 7 nucleotides match TRBD1. V was pared by 7 bases and J by 1 base, with 3 bases of the junction left unmatched. The CDR3 consists of 13 residues. CDR1 is LNHDA and CDR2 is SQIVND in the germline V gene (reference sequence). DNA for the CDR3: TGTGCCAGTAATAACAGGGGGAACACTGAAGCTTTCTTT. Protein sequence: CASNNRGNTEAFF.